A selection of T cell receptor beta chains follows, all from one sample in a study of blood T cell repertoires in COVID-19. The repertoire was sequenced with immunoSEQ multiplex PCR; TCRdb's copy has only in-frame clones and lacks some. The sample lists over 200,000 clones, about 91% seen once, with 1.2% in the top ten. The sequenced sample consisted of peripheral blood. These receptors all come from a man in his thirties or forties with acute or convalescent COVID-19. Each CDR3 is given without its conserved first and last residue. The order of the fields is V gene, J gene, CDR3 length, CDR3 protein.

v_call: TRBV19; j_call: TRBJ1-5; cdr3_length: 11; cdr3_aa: ASNYGGVQPQH
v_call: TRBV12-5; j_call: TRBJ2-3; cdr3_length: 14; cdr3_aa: ASGLGLAGARDTQY
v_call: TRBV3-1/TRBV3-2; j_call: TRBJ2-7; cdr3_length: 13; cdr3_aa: ASSSPGTAIYEQY
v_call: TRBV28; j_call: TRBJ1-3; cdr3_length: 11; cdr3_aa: AATARSGNTIY
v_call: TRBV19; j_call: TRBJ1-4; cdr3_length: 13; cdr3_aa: ASGQTSRGNEKLF
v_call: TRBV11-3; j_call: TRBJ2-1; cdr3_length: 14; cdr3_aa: ASSLTFGLSRNEQF
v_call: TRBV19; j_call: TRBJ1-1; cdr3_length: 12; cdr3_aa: ASSRQGMNTEAF
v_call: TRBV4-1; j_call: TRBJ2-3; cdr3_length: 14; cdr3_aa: ASSPRLAGLTDTQY
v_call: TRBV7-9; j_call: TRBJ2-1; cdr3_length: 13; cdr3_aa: ASSLGASGSNEQF
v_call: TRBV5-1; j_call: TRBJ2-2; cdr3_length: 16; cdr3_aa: ASSLAGGGGTNTGELF
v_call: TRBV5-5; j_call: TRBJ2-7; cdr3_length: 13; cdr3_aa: ASSLGLAGEYEQY
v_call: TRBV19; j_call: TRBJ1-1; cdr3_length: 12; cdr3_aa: ASKVDRDYTEAF
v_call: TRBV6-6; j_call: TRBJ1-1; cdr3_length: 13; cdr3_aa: ASSYQGSGRTEAF
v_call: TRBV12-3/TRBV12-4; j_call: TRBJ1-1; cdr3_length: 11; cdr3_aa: ASSLQGNTEAF
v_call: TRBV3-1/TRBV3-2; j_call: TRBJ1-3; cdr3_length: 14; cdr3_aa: ASSLQGQVLGNTIY
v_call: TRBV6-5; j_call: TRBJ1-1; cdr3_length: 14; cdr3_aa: ASSYSMTAKNTEAF
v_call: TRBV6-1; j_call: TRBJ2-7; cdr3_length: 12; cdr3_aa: ASSESGDTYEQY
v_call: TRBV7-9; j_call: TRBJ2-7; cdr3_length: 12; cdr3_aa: ASSFAGSYYEQY
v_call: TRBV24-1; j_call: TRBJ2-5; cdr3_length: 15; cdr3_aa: ATSHLSGNNQRETQY
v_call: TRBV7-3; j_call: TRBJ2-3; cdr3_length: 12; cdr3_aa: ASNRGGTTDTQY
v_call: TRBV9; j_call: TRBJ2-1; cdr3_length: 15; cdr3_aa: ASSVEGTRDLYNEQF
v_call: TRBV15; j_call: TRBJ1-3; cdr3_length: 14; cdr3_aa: ATSRDRGTPGNTIY
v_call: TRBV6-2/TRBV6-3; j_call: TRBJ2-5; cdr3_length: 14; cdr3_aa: ASSDRKTGGLETQY
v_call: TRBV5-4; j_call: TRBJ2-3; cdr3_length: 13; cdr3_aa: ASSLNSPIRDTQY
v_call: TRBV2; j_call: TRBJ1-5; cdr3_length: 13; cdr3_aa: ASRDNRVGNQPQH
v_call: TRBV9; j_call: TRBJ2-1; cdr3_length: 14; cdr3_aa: ASSVIPSGGAGEQF
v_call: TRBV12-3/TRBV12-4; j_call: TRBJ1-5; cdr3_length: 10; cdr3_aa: ASSLPQRAQH
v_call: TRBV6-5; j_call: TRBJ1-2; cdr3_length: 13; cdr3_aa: ASSYSFTDYYGYT
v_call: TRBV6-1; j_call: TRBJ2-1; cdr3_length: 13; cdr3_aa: ASSDGTSLRNEQF
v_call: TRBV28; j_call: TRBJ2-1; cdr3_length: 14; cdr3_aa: ASSSGQGATYNEQF
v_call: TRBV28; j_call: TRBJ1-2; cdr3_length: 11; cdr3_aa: ASSNARLYGYT
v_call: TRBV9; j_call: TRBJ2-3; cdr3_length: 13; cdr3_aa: ASSTRTREADTQY
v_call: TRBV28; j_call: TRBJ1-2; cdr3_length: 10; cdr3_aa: ASRPGVIGYT
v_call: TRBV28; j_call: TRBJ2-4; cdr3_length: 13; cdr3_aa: ASSPRELAKNIQY
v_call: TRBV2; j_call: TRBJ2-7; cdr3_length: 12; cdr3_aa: ASEVDSPPYEQY
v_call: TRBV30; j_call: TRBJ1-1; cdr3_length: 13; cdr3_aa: AWRGKGHPNTEAF
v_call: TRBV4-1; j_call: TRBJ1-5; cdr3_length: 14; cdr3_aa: ASSQEQGSGNQPQH
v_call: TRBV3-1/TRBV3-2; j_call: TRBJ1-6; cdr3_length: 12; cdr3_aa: ASSHSGGRSPLH
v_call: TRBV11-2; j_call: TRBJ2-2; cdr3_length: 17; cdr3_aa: ASSFRPLRGTGVGGELF
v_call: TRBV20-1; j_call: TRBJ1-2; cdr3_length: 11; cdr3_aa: SASVKATYGYT
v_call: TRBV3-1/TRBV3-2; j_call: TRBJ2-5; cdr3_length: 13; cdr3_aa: ASSLTSGSQETQY
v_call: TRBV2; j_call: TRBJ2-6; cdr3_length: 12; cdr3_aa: ASSSRSGANVLT
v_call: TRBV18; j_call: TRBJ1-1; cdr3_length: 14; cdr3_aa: ASSPPRGGGNTEAF
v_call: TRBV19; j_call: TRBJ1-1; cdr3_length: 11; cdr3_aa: ASTPHRGTEAF
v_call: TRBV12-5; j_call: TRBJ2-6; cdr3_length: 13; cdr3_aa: ASALGGSGANVLT
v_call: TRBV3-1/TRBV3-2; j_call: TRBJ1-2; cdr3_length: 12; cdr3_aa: ASSQEAPGGGYT
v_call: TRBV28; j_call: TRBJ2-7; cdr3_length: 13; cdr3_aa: ASSFVGSHSYEQY
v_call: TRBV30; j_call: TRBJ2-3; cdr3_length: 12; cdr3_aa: AWRDGGSGNTQY
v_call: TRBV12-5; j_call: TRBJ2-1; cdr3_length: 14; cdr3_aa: ASGLGGRVAYNEQF
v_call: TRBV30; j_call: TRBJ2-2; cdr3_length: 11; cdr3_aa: AWSVTRTGELF
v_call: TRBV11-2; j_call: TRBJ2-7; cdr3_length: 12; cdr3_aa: ASSPRGFTYEQY
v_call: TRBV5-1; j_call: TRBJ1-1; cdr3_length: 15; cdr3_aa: ASSLTITGLVSSEAF
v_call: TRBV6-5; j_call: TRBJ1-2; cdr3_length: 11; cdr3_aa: ASTESGQHGYT
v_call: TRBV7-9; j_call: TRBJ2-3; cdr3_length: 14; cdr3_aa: ASSPGLAQFTDTQY
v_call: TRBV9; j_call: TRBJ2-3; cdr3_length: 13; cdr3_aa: ASSASQGATDTQY